This is a list of T cell receptor beta chains from one sample in a study of CD8 T cells in Susac syndrome. TCRdb analysed the immunoSEQ multiplex PCR reads with MiXCR anew, one entry per CDR3 protein. This table has under 70,000 distinct CDR3 sequences, 95% appearing once. The sample consisted of CD8+ T cells from PBMCs. Receptors originate from a human donor with Susac syndrome. Each CDR3 is given with its conserved first and last residue. Size values are once, few and many counts, or a class for expanded clones, and some rows have none.

>TRBV7-2|NA|TRBJ1-5
CASSTLWTGDNQPQHF
>TRBV7-8|NA|TRBJ2-5
CASSLGQGLQTPLETQYF
>TRBV9|NA|TRBJ2-5
CASSVDGIQETQYF
>TRBV4-1|NA|TRBJ1-4
CASRPWGAGEKLFF
>TRBV7-3|NA|TRBJ2-3
CASSLGEVFADTQYF
>TRBV29-1|NA|TRBJ1-2
CSVTGQDHYGYTF
>TRBV18|NA|TRBJ1-2
CASSQTGDYGYTF
>TRBV30|NA|TRBJ1-2
CAWRAPPGWSHGYTF
>TRBV20-1|NA|TRBJ1-1
CSAPDLGSRRNAEAFF
>TRBV3-1|NA|TRBJ2-7
CASSDTSPGYEQYF
>TRBV2|NA|TRBJ1-2
CASSPGPGAYGYTF
>TRBV29-1|NA|TRBJ2-7
CSVTGTVTYEQYF
>TRBV19|once|TRBJ1-1
CASSIQGRIEAFF
>TRBV27|NA|TRBJ1-5
CASSWGPGGTQPQHF
>TRBV27|NA|TRBJ1-6
CASSLGPGGNSPLHF
>TRBV5-1|few|TRBJ2-1
CASSLPGGPGYEQFF
>TRBV29-1|NA|TRBJ2-1
CSVETSWDRERNEQFF
>TRBV24-1|NA|TRBJ2-7
CAPKGSYEQYF
>TRBV12-3/TRBV12-4|NA|TRBJ1-2
CASSPLQGNYGYTF
>TRBV7-9|NA|TRBJ1-2
CASSLVQEGYGYTF
>TRBV4-1|NA|TRBJ2-6
CASSQDMEGPSGANVLTF
>TRBV9|NA|TRBJ2-3
CASSVFGGTDTQYF
>TRBV28|NA|TRBJ2-5
CASSKPLAVETQYF
>TRBV18|NA|TRBJ2-5
CASSLWDRDQETQYF
>TRBV11-2|NA|TRBJ2-1
CASSFRGRDNEQFF
>TRBV2|NA|TRBJ1-5
CASGGRSNQPQHF
>TRBV30|NA|TRBJ1-4
CAWRASGWQLFF
>TRBV7-9|NA|TRBJ2-2
CASSLAGAGIGELFF
>TRBV5-6|NA|TRBJ1-6
CASSLASNSPLHF
>TRBV19|NA|TRBJ1-2
CASRVSALYLHGYTF
>TRBV15|NA|TRBJ1-1
CATTGGSLNTEAFF
>TRBV20-1|NA|TRBJ2-2
CSLTGNTGELFF
>TRBV20-1|NA|TRBJ2-4
CSARGTSVNGKYIQYF
>TRBV30|NA|TRBJ1-2
CAWSSGPGDYTF
>TRBV12-3/TRBV12-4|NA|TRBJ2-1
CASSPRTFYNEQFF
>TRBV3-1|NA|TRBJ2-3
CASSQESGLGGDTQYF
>TRBV20-1|once|TRBJ2-5
CSARLGYQETQYF
>TRBV12-3/TRBV12-4|NA|TRBJ2-3
CASSLRGLPDTQYF
>TRBV7-9|NA|TRBJ2-1
CASSLPTGGWEQFF
>TRBV3-1|once|TRBJ1-1
CASSLAPGGRPEAFF
>TRBV20-1|NA|TRBJ2-3
CSARKGKADTQYF
>TRBV11-2|NA|TRBJ1-1
CASSLGQGYTEAFF
>TRBV20-1|NA|TRBJ2-2
CSARLAGPRGELFF
>TRBV15|NA|TRBJ2-3
CATSRDLGGLTDTQYF
>TRBV24-1|NA|TRBJ2-3
CATSGPGLAGLDTDTQYF
>TRBV29-1|NA|TRBJ1-2
CSVEEILGQRTAGYTF
>TRBV19|once|TRBJ1-2
CASRLDLGYTF
>TRBV20-1|NA|TRBJ2-3
CSAELPDSGGGTDTQYF
>TRBV29-1|once|TRBJ2-2
CSVEDSSGGGELFF
>TRBV14|NA|TRBJ2-1
CASSRRQGIDNEQFF
>TRBV7-3|NA|TRBJ2-3
CASSLNGLAGGPDTQYF
>TRBV5-8|NA|TRBJ1-5
CASSSPGDRLNQPQHF